Described below is a single TCR beta chain sequence and its context. No cognate antigen has been identified for it. Base qualities are not recorded, but no much larger clone differs from it by a single base. RNA was extracted using the RNeasy kit, and roughly 0.5 to 1 ug of the RNA was reverse transcribed with random hexamers. The immunoSEQ multiplex PCR assay, covering 54 Vbeta and 13 Jbeta segments, was used to amplify TCR beta CDR3 regions. To correct PCR amplification bias, a synthetic template baseline was used for both primer optimization and computational correction. As for the original processing: Reads were annotated to V, D and J genes according to IMGT and were analyzed with immunoSEQ Analyzer, with only productive sequences retained. Clonality was calculated as one minus the Shannon entropy normalized by log2 of the number of productive unique sequences. For each patient and control, public and private clones were evaluated within the 100 most prevalent clones. Clones were defined as Susac-specific if absent from the healthy and MS cohorts, from under 1,200 published viral clones and from other ImmuneACCESS disease sequences. Using fastp trimming at Q25 and MiXCR clonotype assembly, TCRdb reanalyzed the public sequencing data and kept in-frame beta chains. Records with the same CDR3 protein are collapsed into one entry carrying the most frequent genes and DNA. These V and J calls originate from TCRdb's pipeline instead of the authors' own analysis. Across this sample there are about 140,000 distinct CDR3 sequences, with over 90% seen only once. About 0.14% of the sample goes to the ten largest clones.

Peripheral blood CD8+ and CD4+ T cells from healthy donors, Susac syndrome patients and multiple sclerosis patients were profiled by high-throughput TCR beta sequencing. Recently defined diagnostic criteria for definite or probable disease were met by the Susac syndrome patients. CD8+ TEMRA cells were enriched by FACS, while bulk CD8+ and CD4+ T cells were purified by magnetic negative isolation. Blood was drawn into EDTA tubes, processed within 24 hours, and PBMCs were isolated by density gradient centrifugation. PBMCs destined for TCR sequencing were cryopreserved in liquid nitrogen and later thawed in a 37 °C water bath. A purity of at least 90% was achieved for sorted or isolated CD4+, CD8+ and CD8+ TEMRA cells. The CDR3, from cysteine to phenylalanine, totals 15 residues. Just CDR3 DNA is preserved here, 45 bases in frame from base 1. V gives up 0 bases and J gives up 9 bases, and the segment between their germline ends measures 13 bases. Reading the germline V gene gives CDR1 SGDLS and CDR2 YYNGEE.

This entry is derived from a study of CD8 T cells in Susac syndrome (dated by TCRdb to about 2019). For context, the study as a whole: Among the Susac syndrome patients who were sequenced, clinically active disease was present in over 5 and clinical remission was observed in eight or nine. At blood withdrawal, Susac syndrome patients were therapy-naive, treated with corticosteroids (with IVIg additionally given to some), or treated with IVIg alone. The study used repertoire sequencing to test whether antigen drove CD8+ T cell activation and differentiation in Susac syndrome.

Results and caveats for the whole study, not just this receptor: No clonal expansion was detected in the CD4+ T cell repertoire of Susac syndrome patients. The number of individuals in the TCR sequencing and HLA analysis was acknowledged as relatively small.

This sequence uses TRBV9 and TRBJ1-6; no D gene call is confident. The sample was CD4+ T cells from PBMCs. The receptor's source is a human donor with Susac syndrome. The nucleotides are TGTGCCAGCAGCGTAGCCCCGGTCGGAAGTTCACCCCTCCACTTT. It is translated as CASSVAPVGSSPLHF.